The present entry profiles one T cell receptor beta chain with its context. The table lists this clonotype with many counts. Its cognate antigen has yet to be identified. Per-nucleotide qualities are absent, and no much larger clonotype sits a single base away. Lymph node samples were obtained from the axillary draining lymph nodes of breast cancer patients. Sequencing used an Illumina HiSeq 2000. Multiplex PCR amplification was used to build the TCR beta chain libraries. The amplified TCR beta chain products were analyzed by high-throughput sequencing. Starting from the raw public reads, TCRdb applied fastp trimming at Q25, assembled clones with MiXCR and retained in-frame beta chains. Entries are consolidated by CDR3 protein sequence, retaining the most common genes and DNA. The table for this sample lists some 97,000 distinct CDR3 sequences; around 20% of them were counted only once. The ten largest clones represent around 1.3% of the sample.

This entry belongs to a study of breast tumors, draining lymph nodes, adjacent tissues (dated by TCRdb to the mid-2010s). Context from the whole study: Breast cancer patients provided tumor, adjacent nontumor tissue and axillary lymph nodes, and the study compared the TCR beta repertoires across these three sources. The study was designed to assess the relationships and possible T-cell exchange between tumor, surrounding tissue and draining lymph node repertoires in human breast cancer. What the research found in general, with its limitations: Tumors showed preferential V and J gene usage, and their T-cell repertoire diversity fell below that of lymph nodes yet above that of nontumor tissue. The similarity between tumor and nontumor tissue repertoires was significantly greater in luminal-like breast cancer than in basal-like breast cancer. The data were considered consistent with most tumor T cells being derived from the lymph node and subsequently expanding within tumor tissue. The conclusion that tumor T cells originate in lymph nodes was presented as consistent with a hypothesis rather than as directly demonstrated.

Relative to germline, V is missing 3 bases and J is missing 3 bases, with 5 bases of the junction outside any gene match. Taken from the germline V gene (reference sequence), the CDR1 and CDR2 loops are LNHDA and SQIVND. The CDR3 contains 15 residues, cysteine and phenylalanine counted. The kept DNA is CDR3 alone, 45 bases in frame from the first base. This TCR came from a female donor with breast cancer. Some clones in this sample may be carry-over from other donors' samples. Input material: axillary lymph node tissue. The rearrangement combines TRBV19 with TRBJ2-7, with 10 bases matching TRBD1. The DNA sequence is TGTGCCAGTAGTATCGACAGGGGGCGATTCTACGAGCAGTACTTC. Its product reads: CASSIDRGRFYEQYF.